The 3 T cell receptor beta chains below all came from one sample that was sequenced in a study of OX40 agonist ivuxolimab in advanced cancers. The receptor library was made with the immunoSEQ multiplex PCR assay. Here the immuneACCESS table is served through TCRdb, limited to in-frame sequences with V and J called. Missing clones are a known gap in these copies; in checked studies unresolved V genes cover under half, and the rest lacks a known reason. This sample is represented by tens of thousands of clones; 85% of them were singletons. The ten largest clones take up approximately 0.78% of the sample. The specimen comprised CD4+ or CD8+ T cells sorted from blood, sampled in a trial of the OX40 agonist ivuxolimab. The receptors stem from an adult with an advanced solid tumor such as melanoma, head and neck, liver or kidney cancer.

The chain has TRBV6-5 and TRBJ1-1; D gene uncertain. CDR3 length equals 13 residues. Trimming removed 5 bases from V and 5 bases from J, with 12 bases in between. CDR1 is MNHEY and CDR2 is SVGAGI in the germline V gene. As DNA, the CDR3 is TGTGCCAGCAGTGGACTTATAAGGACTGAAGCTTTCTTT. Encoded protein: CASSGLIRTEAFF.

CDR3 sequence (DNA): TGTGCCAGCAGCTTAAGAGGGTTGGGCAATCAGCCCCAGCATTTT. Translated: CASSLRGLGNQPQHF. The chain joins TRBV7-2 to TRBJ1-5; D gene uncertain. The CDR3 sequence is 15 residues long. CDR1 and CDR2 (germline): SGHTA, FQGNSA. V was pared by 2 bases and J by 2 bases, with 10 bases between.

The genes are TRBV5-8 and TRBJ2-5; D uncertain. V was cut by 0 bases and J by 5 bases, with 11 bases left in between. In germline, CDR1 is SGHTS, CDR2 YDEGEE. The CDR3 has 14 residues. CDR3: CASSLGQTRETQYF. CDR3 in DNA: TGTGCCAGCAGCTTGGGGCAAACCCGGGAGACCCAGTACTTC. The full variable domain, with the rest looked up from reference TRBV5-8 and TRBJ2-5, is EAGVTQSPTHLIKTRGQQATLRCSPISGHTSVYWYQQALGLGLQFLLWYDEGEERNRGNFPPRFSGRQFPNYSSELNVNALELEDSALYLCASSLGQTRETQYFGPGTRLLVL.